These T cell receptor beta chains were read from a single sample in a study of radiotherapy plus CTLA-4 blockade in lung cancer. The method was immunoSEQ multiplex PCR; TCRdb's version includes in-frame clones alone and lacks a portion of them. The data contain roughly 120,000 clones, over 65% of them singletons. The starting material was peripheral blood, obtained from a patient treated with radiotherapy plus ipilimumab. The receptors come from a human donor with non-small cell lung cancer that progressed on radiotherapy plus ipilimumab. Some clones in this sample may be carry-over from other donors' samples. The CDR3 runs from the conserved cysteine through the conserved F or W. Each record gives: CDR3 protein, CDR3 DNA, J gene, clone size, V gene, D gene. The D gene is left open where the match is weak. Not all rows give a size; the values are once, few, many and, for expanded clones, a class.

CASSNRTSGGSEQFF	TGCGCCAGCAGCAATCGGACTAGCGGGGGGAGTGAGCAGTTCTTC	TRBJ2-1	-	TRBV5-1	TRBD2
CASSYFRNSPLHF	TGTGCCAGCAGTTACTTCAGAAATTCACCCCTCCACTTT	TRBJ1-6	-	TRBV6-5	-
CASTDTGTSEETQYF	TGCGCCAGCACCGATACAGGGACCTCAGAAGAGACCCAGTACTTC	TRBJ2-5	-	TRBV5-1	-
CASSYEGTGANVLTF	TGTGCCAGCAGTTACGAGGGGACTGGGGCCAACGTCCTGACTTTC	TRBJ2-6	few	TRBV6-6	-
CASTGMWGTGELFF	TGTGCCAGCACCGGAATGTGGGGAACCGGGGAGCTGTTTTTT	TRBJ2-2	-	TRBV5-6	-
CASREGGQETQYF	TGTGCCAGCAGGGAGGGAGGGCAAGAGACCCAGTACTTC	TRBJ2-5	-	TRBV2	TRBD2
CASSLYRDYGYTF	TGTGCCAGCAGCTTGTACAGGGATTATGGCTACACCTTC	TRBJ1-2	-	TRBV11-2	-
CASIGQGAAEAFF	TGTGCCAGTATCGGACAGGGGGCGGCTGAAGCTTTCTTT	TRBJ1-1	once	TRBV19	TRBD1
CASTPASSDSAFF	TGTGCCAGCACCCCAGCTTCGTCCGACTCAGCTTTCTTT	TRBJ1-1	-	TRBV6-5	-
CASSRGGSSGNGELFF	TGTGCCAGCAGCCGTGGGGGGAGTTCGGGGAACGGGGAGCTGTTTTTT	TRBJ2-2	few	TRBV11-3	-
CASSAPRRRAENTEAFF	TGTGCCAGCAGCGCCCCCCGGAGGAGAGCAGAGAACACTGAAGCTTTCTTT	TRBJ1-1	-	TRBV9	-
CASSQEVAADQNIQYF	TGTGCCAGCAGCCAAGAGGTAGCGGCAGATCAAAACATTCAGTACTTC	TRBJ2-4	-	TRBV4-2	-
CASRLRAGGENTGELFF	TGTGCCAGCAGGCTGAGGGCCGGCGGGGAGAACACCGGGGAGCTGTTTTTT	TRBJ2-2	once	TRBV4-2	-
CAGTEGRYNEQFF	TGTGCCGGAACCGAGGGCAGATACAATGAGCAGTTCTTC	TRBJ2-1	-	TRBV2	-
CASSYSFGTEAFF	TGTGCCAGCAGTTACTCCTTCGGGACTGAAGCTTTCTTT	TRBJ1-1	-	TRBV6-5	-
CVSSLDWNTEAFF	TGTGTCAGCTCACTGGACTGGAACACTGAAGCTTTCTTT	TRBJ1-1	-	TRBV18	-
CASSPQQRNTEAFF	TGTGCCAGCAGTCCCCAACAGCGGAACACTGAAGCTTTCTTT	TRBJ1-1	-	TRBV2	-
CSVAPGTKLETQYF	TGCAGCGTAGCACCCGGGACGAAGTTGGAGACCCAGTACTTC	TRBJ2-5	-	TRBV29-1	-
CASSLVDTEAFF	TGTGCCAGCAGCCTGGTGGACACTGAAGCTTTCTTT	TRBJ1-1	-	TRBV2	-
CASSPGQTTNYEQYF	TGTGCCAGCTCACCCGGACAGACGACTAACTACGAGCAGTACTTC	TRBJ2-7	-	TRBV18	-
CATSRAASGGLGDTQYF	TGTGCCACCAGCAGAGCCGCTAGCGGGGGCCTGGGAGATACGCAGTATTTT	TRBJ2-3	-	TRBV15	TRBD2
CATSRGGQVHQPQHF	TGTGCCACCAGCAGAGGGGGACAGGTCCATCAGCCCCAGCATTTT	TRBJ1-5	-	TRBV15	TRBD1
CASLYARTENIQYF	TGTGCCAGCCTGTACGCCCGGACGGAAAACATTCAGTACTTC	TRBJ2-4	-	TRBV2	-
CASSFTPGNYGYTF	TGCGCCAGCAGCTTCACCCCGGGGAACTATGGCTACACCTTC	TRBJ1-2	-	TRBV5-1	-
CASRGGQINEKLFF	TGTGCCAGCAGGGGCGGACAGATCAATGAAAAACTGTTTTTT	TRBJ1-4	-	TRBV2	-
CSVEGVIAGGQQTQYF	TGCAGCGTTGAGGGAGTTATAGCGGGGGGGCAGCAGACCCAGTACTTC	TRBJ2-5	-	TRBV29-1	TRBD2
CASNPGQTNTGELFF	TGTGCCAGCAATCCGGGACAAACGAACACCGGGGAGCTGTTTTTT	TRBJ2-2	-	TRBV7-2	-
CASSAPKGTYGYTF	TGTGCCAGCAGTGCCCCTAAGGGGACCTATGGCTACACCTTC	TRBJ1-2	-	TRBV2	-
CASSLAEGGSYNEQFF	TGTGCCAGCAGCTTAGCAGAAGGGGGCTCCTACAATGAGCAGTTCTTC	TRBJ2-1	-	TRBV11-2	-
CASQGPNQNYGYTF	TGTGCCAGCCAGGGGCCCAACCAAAACTATGGCTACACCTTC	TRBJ1-2	many	TRBV6-6	-
CASSQQLGQGATEAFF	TGTGCCAGCAGCCAACAATTGGGACAGGGCGCCACTGAAGCTTTCTTT	TRBJ1-1	few	TRBV14	TRBD1
CASSLKLAQSTDTQYF	TGTGCCAGCAGCTTAAAACTAGCGCAATCCACAGATACGCAGTATTTT	TRBJ2-3	-	TRBV7-3	TRBD2
CAWSPLGASGNTIYF	TGTGCCTGGAGTCCCCTCGGGGCTTCTGGTAACACCATATATTTT	TRBJ1-3	-	TRBV30	-